The next 9 T cell receptor beta chains were all read from a single sample in a study of blood T cell repertoires in COVID-19. The data were produced by immunoSEQ multiplex PCR, yet TCRdb's version contains in-frame clones alone and is incomplete. The profile shows around 330,000 clones, about nine tenths of them singletons. The sample comprised peripheral blood. The receptors come from a woman younger than 45 with COVID-19, enrolled during active disease.

The rearrangement uses TRBV10-2 and TRBJ1-5; the D gene is possibly TRBD1 (5 bases). This CDR3 is 15 amino acids long. Germline-derived CDR1 and CDR2 are WSHSY and SAAADI. V shed 10 bases and J shed 5 bases, with 21 bases lying between them. The CDR3 reads CATRTGGTGYQPQHF. In DNA form, the CDR3 reads TGCGCCACCAGGACCGGCGGGACGGGATATCAGCCCCAGCATTTT.

The rearrangement links TRBV4-1 to TRBJ2-2; 7 nucleotides align to TRBD2. Germline CDR1 reads MGHRA; CDR2 reads YSYEKL. The CDR3 is made up of 16 amino acids. J lost 5 bases, V lost 5 bases, and 11 bases had no gene match. The CDR3 coding sequence is TGCGCCAGCAGCTATGGGGACCGGGGGGTTACCGGGGAGCTGTTTTTT. It translates to CASSYGDRGVTGELFF.

This chain connects TRBV5-1 to TRBJ1-3; no reliable D call. This CDR3 has 14 amino acids. Per the germline V gene, CDR1 is SGHRS and CDR2 is YFSETQ. With 2 bases removed from V and 0 bases from J, the gap between germline ends came to 6 bases. CDR3 region: CASSLTVSGNTIYF. CDR3 coding DNA: TGCGCCAGCAGCTTAACGGTCTCTGGAAACACCATATATTTT. The full variable domain, with the rest looked up from reference TRBV5-1 and TRBJ1-3, is KAGVTQTPRYLIKTRGQQVTLSCSPISGHRSVSWYQQTPGQGLQFLFEYFSETQRNKGNFPGRFSGRQFSNSRSEMNVSTLELGDSALYLCASSLTVSGNTIYFGEGSWLTVV.

The genes are TRBV19 and TRBJ2-1; D might be TRBD1 (5 bases). Germline CDR1 LNHDA, CDR2 SQIVND (reference sequence). This CDR3 is built from 13 residues. Trimming cost V 7 bases and J 9 bases, with 16 bases left between them. The CDR3 nucleotides are TGTGCCAGTACACCCAGAAGGGGTCTTGAGCAGTTCTTC. This sequence encodes CASTPRRGLEQFF. The full variable domain, with the rest looked up from reference TRBV19 and TRBJ2-1, is DGGITQSPKYLFRKEGQNVTLSCEQNLNHDAMYWYRQDPGQGLRLIYYSQIVNDFQKGDIAEGYSVSREKKESFPLTVTSAQKNPTAFYLCASTPRRGLEQFFGPGTRLTVL.

The chain has TRBV5-5 and TRBJ1-2; D is perhaps TRBD1 (5 bases). The CDR3 has 15 residues. Germline-derived CDR1 and CDR2 are SGHKS and YYEKEE (reference sequence). Trimming stripped 0 bases from V and 8 bases from J, with 17 bases between. The CDR3 region is CASSLEQVTGRGYTF. The CDR3, as DNA: TGTGCCAGCAGCTTGGAACAGGTTACGGGTAGGGGCTACACCTTC. The whole variable domain, remainder taken from reference TRBV5-5 and TRBJ1-2, is DAGVTQSPTHLIKTRGQQVTLRCSPISGHKSVSWYQQVLGQGPQFIFQYYEKEERGRGNFPDRFSARQFPNYSSELNVNALLLGDSALYLCASSLEQVTGRGYTFGSGTRLTVV.

The chain combines TRBV6-5 with TRBJ1-2; TRBD1 aligns across 7 bases. This CDR3 has 13 residues. Unmatched junction bases numbered 5, after V lost 2 bases and J lost 8 bases. Germline CDR1 is MNHEY and CDR2 is SVGAGI. For the CDR3, the DNA is TGTGCCAGCAGTTACCGGACAGGAGGCGGCTACACCTTC. It specifies CASSYRTGGGYTF.

The chain joins TRBV6-5 to TRBJ1-1; 8 nucleotides agree with TRBD1. Germline V gene lookup returns CDR1 MNHEY and CDR2 SVGAGI. J lost 2 bases, V lost 6 bases, and 5 bases had no gene match. The CDR3 consists of 14 residues. The CDR3 is CASSPSGGNTEAFF. CDR3 nucleotides: TGTGCCAGCAGCCCGTCAGGGGGCAACACTGAAGCTTTCTTT.

The chain carries TRBV29-1 and TRBJ1-5; D not resolved. The CDR3 sequence is 14 residues long. The V end lost 7 bases, the J end lost 0 bases, and 13 bases lay between the germline ends. Germline CDR1 reads SQVTM; CDR2 reads ANQGSEA. The CDR3 loop is CSAAGLDSNQPQHF. For the CDR3, the DNA is TGCAGCGCCGCTGGCCTAGATAGCAATCAGCCCCAGCATTTT.

The chain links TRBV6-5 to TRBJ2-7, with 9 bases fitting TRBD1. The CDR3 length is 12 residues. In germline, CDR1 is MNHEY, CDR2 SVGAGI. Unmatched junction bases numbered 3, after V lost 6 bases and J lost 6 bases. CDR3 sequence: CASRQTGGEQYV. CDR3 nucleotide sequence: TGTGCCAGCAGACAGACAGGGGGCGAGCAGTACGTC.